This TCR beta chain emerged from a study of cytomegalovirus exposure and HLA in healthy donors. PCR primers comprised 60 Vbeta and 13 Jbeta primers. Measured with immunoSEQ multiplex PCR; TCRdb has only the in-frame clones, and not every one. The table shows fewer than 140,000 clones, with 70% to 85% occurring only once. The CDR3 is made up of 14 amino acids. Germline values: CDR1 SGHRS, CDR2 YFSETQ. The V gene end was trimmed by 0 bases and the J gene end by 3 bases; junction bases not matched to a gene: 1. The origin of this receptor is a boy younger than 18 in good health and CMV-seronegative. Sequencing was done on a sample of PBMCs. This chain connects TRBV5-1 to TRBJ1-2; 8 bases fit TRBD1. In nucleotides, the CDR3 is TGCGCCAGCAGCTTGGCAGGGGGCGACTATGGCTACACCTTC. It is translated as CASSLAGGDYGYTF.